This T cell receptor beta chain originates from a study of T cell responses to AZD1222 COVID-19 vaccine. Overall study results and limits: The study sampled repertoires only after the peak T cell response. Most donors were white British and more were female, and clonal diversity was possibly underestimated.

V was shortened by 5 bases and J by 8 bases, with 9 bases between the two germline ends. The CDR3 sequence is 11 residues long. Germline V gene lookup returns CDR1 MNHEY and CDR2 SVGEGT. TCRdb's table, derived via immunoSEQ multiplex PCR, lists solely in-frame clones and lacks some. The table lists just under 90,000 clones, around 88% of them singletons. About this clone itself: Its antigen remains unknown.

The specimen comprised peripheral blood, sampled on day 0 of MenACWY control vaccination. The chain couples TRBV6-2 or TRBV6-3 to TRBJ1-1; a weak D match, TRBD1 (6 bases). The receptor was isolated from an adult in good health. The CDR3 is CASSLTGEAFF. CDR3 DNA: TGTGCCAGCAGTCTAACAGGGGAAGCTTTCTTT.